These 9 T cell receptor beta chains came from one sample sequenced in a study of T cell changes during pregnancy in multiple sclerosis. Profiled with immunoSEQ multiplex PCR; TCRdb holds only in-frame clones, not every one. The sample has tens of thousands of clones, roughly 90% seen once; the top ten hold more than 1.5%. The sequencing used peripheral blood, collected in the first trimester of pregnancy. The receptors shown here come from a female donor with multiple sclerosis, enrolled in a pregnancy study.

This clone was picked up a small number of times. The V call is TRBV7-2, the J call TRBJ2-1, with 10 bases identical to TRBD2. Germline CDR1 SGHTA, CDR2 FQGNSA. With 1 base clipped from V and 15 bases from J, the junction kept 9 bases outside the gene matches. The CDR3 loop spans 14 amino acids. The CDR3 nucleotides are TGTGCCAGCAGCTTAGAGGGGCTAGCGGGAGATAGGTTCTTC. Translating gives CASSLEGLAGDRFF.

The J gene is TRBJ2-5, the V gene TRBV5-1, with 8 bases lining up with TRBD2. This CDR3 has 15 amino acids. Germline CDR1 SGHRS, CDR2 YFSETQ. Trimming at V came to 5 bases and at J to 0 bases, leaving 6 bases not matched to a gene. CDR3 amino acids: CASSRYSGDQETQYF. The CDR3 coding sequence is TGCGCCAGCAGTCGGTATAGCGGGGACCAAGAGACCCAGTACTTC.

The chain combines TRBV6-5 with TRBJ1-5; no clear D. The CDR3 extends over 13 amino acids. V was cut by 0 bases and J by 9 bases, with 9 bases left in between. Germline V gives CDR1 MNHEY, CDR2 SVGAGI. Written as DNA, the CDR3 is TGTGCCAGCAGTTACTCGGAGGGTATGCCCCAGCATTTT. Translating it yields CASSYSEGMPQHF.

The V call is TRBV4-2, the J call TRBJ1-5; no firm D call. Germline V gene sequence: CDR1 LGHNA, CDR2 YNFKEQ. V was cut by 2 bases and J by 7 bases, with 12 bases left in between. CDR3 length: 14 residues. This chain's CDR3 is CASSQKRGGQPQHF. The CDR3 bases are TGTGCCAGCAGCCAAAAACGGGGAGGGCAGCCCCAGCATTTT.

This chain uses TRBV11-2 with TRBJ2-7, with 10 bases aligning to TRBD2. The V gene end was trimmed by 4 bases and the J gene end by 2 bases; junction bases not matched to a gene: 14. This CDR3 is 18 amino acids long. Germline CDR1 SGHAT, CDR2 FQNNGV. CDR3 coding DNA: TGTGCCAGCAGCTACCCCCCCCCTGGGCTAGCGGGAGCCTACGAGCAGTACTTC. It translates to CASSYPPPGLAGAYEQYF.

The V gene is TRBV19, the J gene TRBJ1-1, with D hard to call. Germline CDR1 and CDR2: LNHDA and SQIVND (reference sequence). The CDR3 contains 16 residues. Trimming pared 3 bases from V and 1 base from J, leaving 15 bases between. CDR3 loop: CASSMISRGENTEAFF. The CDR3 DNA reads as TGTGCCAGTAGTATGATATCGAGAGGAGAGAACACTGAAGCTTTCTTT.

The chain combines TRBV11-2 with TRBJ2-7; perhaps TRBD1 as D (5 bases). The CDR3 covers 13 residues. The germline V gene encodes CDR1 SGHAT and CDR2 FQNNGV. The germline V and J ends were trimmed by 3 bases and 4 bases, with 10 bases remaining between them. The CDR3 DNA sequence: TGTGCCAGCAGCTTTGGCAGGGCGTACGAGCAGTACTTC. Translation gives CASSFGRAYEQYF. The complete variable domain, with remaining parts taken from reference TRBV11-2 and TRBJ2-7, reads EAGVAQSPRYKIIEKRQSVAFWCNPISGHATLYWYQQILGQGPKLLIQFQNNGVVDDSQLPKDRFSAERLKGVDSTLKIQPAKLEDSAVYLCASSFGRAYEQYFGPGTRLTVT.

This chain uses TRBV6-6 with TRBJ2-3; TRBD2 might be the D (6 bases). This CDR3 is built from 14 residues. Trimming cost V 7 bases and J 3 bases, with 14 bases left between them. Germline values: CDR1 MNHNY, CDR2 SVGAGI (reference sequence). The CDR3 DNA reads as TGTGCCAGCACTCGCGGGACCGGGACAGATACGCAGTATTTT. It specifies CASTRGTGTDTQYF.

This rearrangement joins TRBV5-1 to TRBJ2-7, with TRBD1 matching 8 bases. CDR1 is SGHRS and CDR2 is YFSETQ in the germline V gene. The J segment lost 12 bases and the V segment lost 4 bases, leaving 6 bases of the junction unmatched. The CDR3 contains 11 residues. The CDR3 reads CASSPDRVRYF. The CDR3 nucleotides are TGCGCCAGCAGCCCGGACAGGGTGCGGTACTTC.